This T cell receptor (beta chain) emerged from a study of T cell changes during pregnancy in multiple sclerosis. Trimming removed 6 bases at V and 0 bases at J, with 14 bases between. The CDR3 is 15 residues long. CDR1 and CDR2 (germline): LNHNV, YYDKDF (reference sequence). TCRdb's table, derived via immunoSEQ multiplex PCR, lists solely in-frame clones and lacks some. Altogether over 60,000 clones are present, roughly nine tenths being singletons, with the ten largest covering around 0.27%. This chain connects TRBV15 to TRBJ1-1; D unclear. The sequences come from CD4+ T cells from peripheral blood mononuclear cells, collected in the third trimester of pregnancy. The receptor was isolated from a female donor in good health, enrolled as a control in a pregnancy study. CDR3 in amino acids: CATSGFEGVNTEAFF. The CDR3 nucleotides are TGTGCCACCAGTGGTTTTGAGGGCGTGAACACTGAAGCTTTCTTT.